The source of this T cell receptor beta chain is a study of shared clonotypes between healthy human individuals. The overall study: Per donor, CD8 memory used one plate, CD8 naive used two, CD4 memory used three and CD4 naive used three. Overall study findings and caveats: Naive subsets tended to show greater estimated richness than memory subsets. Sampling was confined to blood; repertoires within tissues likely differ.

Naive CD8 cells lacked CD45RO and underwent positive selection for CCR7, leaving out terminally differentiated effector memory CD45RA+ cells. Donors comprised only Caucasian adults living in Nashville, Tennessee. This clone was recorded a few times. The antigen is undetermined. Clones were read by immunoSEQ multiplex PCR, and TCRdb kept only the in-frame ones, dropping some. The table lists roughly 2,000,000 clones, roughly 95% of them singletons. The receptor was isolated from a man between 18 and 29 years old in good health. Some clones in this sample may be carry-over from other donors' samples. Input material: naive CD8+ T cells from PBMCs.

CDR3 nucleotides: TGTGCCAGCAGAACCGTAGAGGGGGCCACTGAAGCTTTCTTT. Amino acid sequence: CASRTVEGATEAFF. The chain recombines TRBV6-5 with TRBJ1-1, with 7 nucleotides matching TRBD1. CDR3 length: 14 amino acids. Germline V gene data show CDR1 as MNHEY and CDR2 as SVGAGI. The V segment lost 6 bases and the J segment 4 bases; nucleotides outside the gene matches: 8.